Included here is one T cell receptor (beta chain) sequence, with context. What it binds is unknown. The data originate from a study of T cells in Graves' hyperthyroidism and ophthalmopathy. In the study overall: The initial diagnosis was the point when peripheral blood was collected, ahead of any treatment.

The TCR beta CDR3 regions underwent amplification using RNA transcripts as the source. An initial round of RT-PCR targeting the TCR CDR3 relied on the HTBI primer set. TCRdb analysed the multiplex PCR reads with MiXCR anew, one entry per CDR3 protein. The top ten clones hold approximately 13% of a sample with hundreds of thousands of distinct CDR3 sequences, about 15% of them seen once. Disease duration was under 3 months in the ophthalmopathy patients, who also had a Clinical Activity Score of at least 3 and a NOSPECS grade of at least 4. Study observations and caveats: Ophthalmopathy and stable hyperthyroidism were told apart by a 13 V-J model. Among thyroid clonotypes expanded above 0.001, most also appeared in blood.

Germline CDR1 SNHLY, CDR2 FYNNEI. This CDR3 spans 14 amino acids. V shed 6 bases and J 8 bases; nucleotides not matched to a gene: 7. This rearrangement joins TRBV2 to TRBJ1-2, with TRBD1 matching 12 bases. The clonotype comes from a man aged 18 to 30 with Graves' ophthalmopathy. Sequenced material: blood. CDR3 sequence reads: CASSSGTGGIGYTF. Here the CDR3 DNA reads TGTGCCAGCAGCTCTGGGACAGGGGGCATCGGCTACACCTTC.